This T cell receptor beta chain is from a study of cytomegalovirus exposure and HLA in healthy donors. V lost 3 bases to trimming and J lost 1 base, with 15 bases between them. This CDR3 is built from 15 residues. Germline CDR1 is GTSNPN and CDR2 is SVGIG (reference sequence). Primers included in the PCR were 60 Vbeta and 13 Jbeta primers. The table came from immunoSEQ multiplex PCR; TCRdb's copy has only in-frame clones and leaves some out. The profile covers roughly 100,000 clones, with 65% to 90% appearing a single time and 1.6% taken by the ten largest. V is TRBV30 and J is TRBJ2-5; D might be TRBD1 (6 bases). This receptor was identified in a man aged 50 to 60 in good health and CMV-seronegative. Sequenced material: PBMCs. In nucleotides, the CDR3 is TGTGCCTGGAGCCCCAAGGGGACATCCCAAGAGACCCAGTACTTC. Amino acid sequence: CAWSPKGTSQETQYF.